These T cell receptor beta chains were read from a single sample in a study of PD-1 blockade in classical Hodgkin lymphoma. The table came from immunoSEQ multiplex PCR; TCRdb's copy has only in-frame clones and leaves some out. Among about 29,000 clones listed, 85% were seen once. The sample consisted of CD4+ T cells from blood, taken at baseline. These receptors were obtained from a human donor with classical Hodgkin lymphoma. Both conserved end residues are part of each CDR3. D genes are given only for firm matches. Rows may omit the clone size; those that give it use once, few, many or a size class.

- | - | TRBJ2-3 | TRBV7-6 | CASSSTGMRTDTQYF | TGTGCCAGCAGCTCTACAGGGATGCGCACAGATACGCAGTATTTT
- | - | TRBJ1-5 | TRBV10-1 | CASSESGRVPGPQHF | TGCGCCAGCAGTGAGTCGGGCAGGGTGCCGGGGCCCCAGCATTTT
- | few | TRBJ1-2 | TRBV5-1 | CASSLGPIDRMRYTF | TGCGCCAGCAGCTTGGGCCCCATAGACCGTATGCGCTACACCTTC
TRBD2 | - | TRBJ2-1 | TRBV5-5 | CASSLGAGGRGEQFF | TGTGCCAGCAGCTTGGGGGCGGGAGGGAGAGGTGAGCAGTTCTTC
- | - | TRBJ2-3 | TRBV7-2 | CASSSGTRKTDTQYF | TGTGCCAGCAGCTCCGGGACGAGAAAGACAGATACGCAGTATTTT
TRBD2 | - | TRBJ2-5 | TRBV29-1 | CSVASGRAKETQYF | TGCAGCGTTGCTAGCGGGAGAGCGAAAGAGACCCAGTACTTC
- | - | TRBJ2-7 | TRBV5-4 | CASSLDLGPYEQYF | TGTGCCAGCAGCTTGGATCTGGGCCCCTACGAGCAGTACTTC
TRBD1 | - | TRBJ1-1 | TRBV19 | CASKVGTGINTEAFF | TGTGCCAGTAAGGTGGGGACAGGAATTAACACTGAAGCTTTCTTT
TRBD1 | - | TRBJ2-7 | TRBV7-2 | CASSRQGIHEQYF | TGTGCCAGCAGCCGACAGGGGATCCACGAGCAGTACTTC
- | - | TRBJ1-6 | TRBV7-2 | CASSQDSGENSPLHF | TGTGCCAGCAGCCAGGACAGCGGAGAGAATTCACCCCTCCACTTT
- | - | TRBJ1-2 | TRBV19 | CASSLSNRAGYTF | TGTGCCAGTAGTCTATCGAACAGGGCTGGCTACACCTTC
TRBD1 | - | TRBJ1-5 | TRBV7-9 | CASSPGDRGGGNQPQHF | TGTGCCAGCAGCCCTGGGGACAGGGGAGGAGGCAATCAGCCCCAGCATTTT
- | - | TRBJ1-3 | TRBV7-2 | CASSLAMGGGNTIYF | TGTGCCAGCAGCTTAGCAATGGGGGGTGGAAACACCATATATTTT
TRBD1 | - | TRBJ2-7 | TRBV25-1 | CASSESPRSRDSYEQYF | TGTGCCAGCAGTGAATCCCCAAGGTCCCGGGACAGCTACGAGCAGTACTTC
- | few | TRBJ1-1 | TRBV4-2 | CASSQGRQHTEAFF | TGTGCCAGCAGCCAAGGCAGGCAGCACACTGAAGCTTTCTTT
- | - | TRBJ2-1 | TRBV7-2 | CASSLASGASYNEQFF | TGTGCCAGCAGCTTAGCTTCAGGGGCCTCCTACAATGAGCAGTTCTTC
- | - | TRBJ1-3 | TRBV10-1 | CASSGDSTSGNTIYF | TGCGCCAGCAGTGGAGACAGCACCTCTGGAAACACCATATATTTT
TRBD2 | - | TRBJ2-3 | TRBV10-3 | CAISEAPTTRVAGRTDTQYF | TGTGCCATCAGTGAGGCCCCAACGACCCGAGTAGCGGGAAGGACAGATACGCAGTATTTT
TRBD2 | few | TRBJ2-1 | TRBV2 | CASSPGHFTSGRPEQFF | TGTGCCAGCAGTCCCGGTCATTTCACTAGCGGGAGGCCGGAGCAGTTCTTC
- | - | TRBJ1-2 | TRBV7-2 | CASSIDRWDGYTF | TGTGCCAGCAGCATCGACAGGTGGGATGGCTACACCTTC
TRBD1 | once | TRBJ1-1 | TRBV19 | CASKWEGARTEAFF | TGTGCCAGTAAATGGGAGGGGGCGCGAACTGAAGCTTTCTTT
- | once | TRBJ2-5 | TRBV5-1 | CASSPTGPQGGETQYF | TGCGCCAGCAGCCCCACGGGACCACAGGGAGGTGAGACCCAGTACTTC
TRBD2 | - | TRBJ2-3 | TRBV11-1 | CASSLNSLAGGLRTDTQYF | TGTGCCAGCAGCTTAAATTCGCTAGCGGGAGGTTTGAGGACAGATACGCAGTATTTT
- | - | TRBJ1-1 | TRBV2 | CASSRLITANTEAFF | TGTGCCAGCAGCCGACTTATTACAGCGAACACTGAAGCTTTCTTT
TRBD2 | - | TRBJ2-3 | TRBV25-1 | CASSEFGGDSTDTQYF | TGTGCCAGCAGTGAATTCGGGGGGGACAGCACAGATACGCAGTATTTT
TRBD1 | - | TRBJ2-7 | TRBV6-6 | CASRSGTGAYEQYF | TGTGCCAGCAGGAGTGGGACAGGGGCCTACGAGCAGTACTTC
TRBD1 | - | TRBJ2-1 | TRBV29-1 | CSVDAGGGRSSYNEQFF | TGCAGCGTTGACGCAGGGGGCGGGCGGAGCTCCTACAATGAGCAGTTCTTC
- | - | TRBJ2-5 | TRBV7-2 | CASSLPGPVGTQYF | TGTGCCAGCAGCCTACCGGGACCCGTGGGGACCCAGTACTTC
- | - | TRBJ1-2 | TRBV7-2 | CASSPAQRNYGYTF | TGTGCCAGCAGCCCTGCCCAAAGAAACTATGGCTACACCTTC
- | - | TRBJ2-2 | TRBV14 | CASSPPWGAPNTGELFF | TGTGCCAGCAGCCCCCCATGGGGCGCCCCGAACACCGGGGAGCTGTTTTTT
- | - | TRBJ2-1 | TRBV7-6 | CASSSGQSYNEQFF | TGTGCCAGCAGCTCCGGACAGTCCTACAATGAGCAGTTCTTC
- | - | TRBJ2-6 | TRBV4-1 | CASSHAGLISGANVLTF | TGCGCCAGCAGCCACGCCGGCCTCATCTCTGGGGCCAACGTCCTGACTTTC
- | - | TRBJ1-5 | TRBV2 | CASSPSGGAAQHF | TGTGCCAGCAGCCCAAGTGGGGGCGCGGCCCAGCATTTT
- | - | TRBJ2-5 | TRBV6-6 | CASTHPQSETQYF | TGTGCCAGCACCCACCCCCAGTCGGAGACCCAGTACTTC
- | few | TRBJ1-2 | TRBV10-3 | CAISEFTGYGYTF | TGTGCCATCAGTGAGTTCACAGGTTATGGCTACACCTTC
- | - | TRBJ1-3 | TRBV9 | CASSLTGGPPRSGNTIYF | TGTGCCAGCAGCTTAACCGGGGGCCCTCCCCGCTCTGGAAACACCATATATTTT
- | once | TRBJ2-7 | TRBV6-6 | CASSPTLYEQYF | TGTGCCAGCAGCCCTACTCTCTACGAGCAGTACTTC
TRBD2 | - | TRBJ2-6 | TRBV4-2 | CASSQGGGLANVLTF | TGTGCCAGCAGCCAAGGGGGAGGGTTGGCCAACGTCCTGACTTTC
TRBD2 | few | TRBJ2-1 | TRBV6-1 | CASGGTSVHEQFF | TGTGCCAGCGGAGGGACTAGCGTTCATGAGCAGTTCTTC
- | - | TRBJ1-2 | TRBV25-1 | CASSVIIASPNSGYGYTF | TGTGCCAGCAGTGTAATCATAGCCTCCCCAAATAGTGGCTATGGCTACACCTTC
- | - | TRBJ2-1 | TRBV6-5 | CASSARGEQFF | TGTGCCAGCAGTGCGCGCGGCGAGCAGTTCTTC
- | - | TRBJ1-1 | TRBV6-5 | CASSLWDNLNTEAFF | TGTGCCAGCAGCCTGTGGGACAATTTAAACACTGAAGCTTTCTTT
TRBD1 | - | TRBJ2-7 | TRBV5-1 | CASSATGQAYEQYF | TGCGCCAGCAGCGCGACAGGGCAGGCCTACGAGCAGTACTTC
- | - | TRBJ2-2 | TRBV2 | CASSEWGAPGAGELFF | TGTGCCAGCAGTGAATGGGGGGCCCCTGGCGCCGGGGAGCTGTTTTTT
- | - | TRBJ1-2 | TRBV28 | CAVQGSYGYTF | TGTGCCGTACAGGGAAGCTATGGCTACACCTTC
- | - | TRBJ1-5 | TRBV6-1 | CASSEHGLRHQPQHF | TGTGCCAGCAGTGAACACGGACTGAGGCATCAGCCCCAGCATTTT
- | - | TRBJ2-5 | TRBV6-1 | CASSGQLSLETQYF | TGTGCCAGCAGTGGCCAATTAAGTCTAGAGACCCAGTACTTC
- | - | TRBJ1-2 | TRBV18 | CASSTANYGYTF | TGTGCCAGCTCCACAGCTAACTATGGCTACACCTTC
- | - | TRBJ2-2 | TRBV30 | CAWSVMGSGRLGLFF | TGTGCCTGGAGTGTAATGGGTAGCGGTAGATTGGGGCTGTTTTTT
TRBD2 | once | TRBJ2-4 | TRBV25-1 | CASSPPGLAGLSF | TGTGCCAGCAGTCCTCCGGGACTAGCGGGACTTTCCTTC
TRBD2 | - | TRBJ2-1 | TRBV5-1 | CASSPEGLAGESSYNEQFF | TGCGCCAGCAGCCCGGAGGGGCTAGCGGGGGAGAGCTCCTACAATGAGCAGTTCTTC
- | - | TRBJ2-3 | TRBV5-8 | CASSLSGRGTQYF | TGTGCCAGCAGCTTGTCGGGTCGGGGGACGCAGTATTTT
- | few | TRBJ2-2 | TRBV30 | CAWNVWAGELFF | TGTGCCTGGAACGTCTGGGCAGGAGAGCTGTTTTTT
- | - | TRBJ2-3 | TRBV7-7 | CASSLGVGSTDTQYF | TGTGCTAGCAGCTTAGGAGTGGGCAGCACAGATACGCAGTATTTT
TRBD2 | - | TRBJ2-5 | TRBV28 | CASIASGRVRETQYF | TGTGCCAGCATTGCTAGCGGGAGGGTTCGAGAGACCCAGTACTTC